This T cell receptor beta chain was identified during a study of spatial heterogeneity in lung cancer. Overall study context: Each time, sequencing found more beta-chain sequences than alpha-chain sequences. Within raw reads, each unique TCR and UMI combination appeared on average more than ten times.

The time point: sample taken at primary tumor resection. Whole RNA came from tumor, nontumor lung or frozen PBMC and was sequenced without being sorted. Patients with untreated early-stage non-small cell lung cancer, numbering 72, were the donors. The CDR3 totals 16 residues. In germline, CDR1 is LGHNA, CDR2 YNFKEQ. V dropped 0 bases and J dropped 2 bases, with 8 bases sitting between them. This clonotype came up many times. Carried by each TCR cDNA molecule was a unique molecular identifier. One entry per CDR3 protein, called by TCRdb with MiXCR from the 5' RACE reads. Among about 30,000 distinct CDR3 sequences listed, 7.5% to 10% were seen once.

J is TRBJ1-6 and V is TRBV4-2; D is unclear. The sequenced sample was PBMCs, obtained at surgery. The TCR was taken from a female donor with early-stage non-small cell lung cancer. CDR3 amino acids: CASSQDLRAYNSPLHF. CDR3 sequence (DNA): TGTGCCAGCAGCCAAGATCTAAGGGCCTATAATTCACCCCTCCACTTT.